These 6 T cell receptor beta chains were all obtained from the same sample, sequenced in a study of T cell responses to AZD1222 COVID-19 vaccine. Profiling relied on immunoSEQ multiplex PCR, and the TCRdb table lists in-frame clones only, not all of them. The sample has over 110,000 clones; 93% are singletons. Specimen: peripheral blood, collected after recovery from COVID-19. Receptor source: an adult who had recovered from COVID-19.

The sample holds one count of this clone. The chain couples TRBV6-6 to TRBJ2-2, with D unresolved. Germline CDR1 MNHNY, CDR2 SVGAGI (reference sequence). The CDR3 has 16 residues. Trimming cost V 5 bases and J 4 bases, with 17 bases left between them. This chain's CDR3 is CASSNPKTSPTGELFF. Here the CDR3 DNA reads TGTGCCAGCAGTAACCCGAAAACGTCCCCCACCGGGGAGCTGTTTTTT.

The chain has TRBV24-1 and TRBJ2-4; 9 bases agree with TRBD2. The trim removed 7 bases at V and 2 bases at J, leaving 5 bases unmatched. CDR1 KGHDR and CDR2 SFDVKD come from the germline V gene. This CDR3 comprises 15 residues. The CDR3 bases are TGTGCCACCAGCTCGACTAGCGGAACCAAAAACATTCAGTACTTC. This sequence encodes CATSSTSGTKNIQYF.

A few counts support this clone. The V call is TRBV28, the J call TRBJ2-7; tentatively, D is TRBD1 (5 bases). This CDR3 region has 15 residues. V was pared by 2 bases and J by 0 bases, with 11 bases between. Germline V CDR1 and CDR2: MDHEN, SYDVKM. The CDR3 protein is CASSLPQAYSYEQYF. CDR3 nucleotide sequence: TGTGCCAGCAGTTTACCACAGGCATACTCCTACGAGCAGTACTTC.

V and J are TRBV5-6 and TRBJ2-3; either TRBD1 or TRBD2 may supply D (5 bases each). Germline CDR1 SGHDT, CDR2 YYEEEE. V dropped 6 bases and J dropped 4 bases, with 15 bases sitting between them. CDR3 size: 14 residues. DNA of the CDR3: TGTGCCAGCATCGGGACCGACATTGCAGATACGCAGTATTTT. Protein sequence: CASIGTDIADTQYF.

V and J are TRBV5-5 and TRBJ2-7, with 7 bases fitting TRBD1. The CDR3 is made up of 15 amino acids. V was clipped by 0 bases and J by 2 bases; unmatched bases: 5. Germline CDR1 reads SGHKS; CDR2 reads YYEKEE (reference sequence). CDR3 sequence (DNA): TGTGCCAGCAGCTTGGGGCCGGGACAGACCTACGAGCAGTACTTC. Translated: CASSLGPGQTYEQYF.

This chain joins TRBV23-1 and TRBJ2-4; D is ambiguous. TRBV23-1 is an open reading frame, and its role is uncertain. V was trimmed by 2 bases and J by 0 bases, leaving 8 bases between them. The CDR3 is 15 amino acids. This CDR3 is CASSQRAEAKNIQYF. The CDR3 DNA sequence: TGCGCCAGCAGTCAAAGGGCAGAAGCCAAAAACATTCAGTACTTC.